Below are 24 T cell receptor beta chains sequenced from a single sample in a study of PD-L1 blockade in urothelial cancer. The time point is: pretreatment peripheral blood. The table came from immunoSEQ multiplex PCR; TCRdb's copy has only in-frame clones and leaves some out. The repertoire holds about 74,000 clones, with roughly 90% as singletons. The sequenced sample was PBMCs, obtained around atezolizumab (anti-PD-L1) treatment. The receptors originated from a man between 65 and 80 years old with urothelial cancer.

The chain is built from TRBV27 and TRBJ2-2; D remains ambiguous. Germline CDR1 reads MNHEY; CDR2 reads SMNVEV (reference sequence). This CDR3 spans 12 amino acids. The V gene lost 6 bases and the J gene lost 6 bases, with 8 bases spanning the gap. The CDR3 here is CASSPPAGELFF. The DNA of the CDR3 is TGTGCCAGCAGCCCGCCGGCCGGGGAGCTGTTTTTT.

This CDR3 reads CASSPGVRTEAFF. Written as DNA, the CDR3 is TGTGCCAGCAGCCCAGGGGTAAGAACTGAAGCTTTCTTT. The V and J genes are TRBV28 and TRBJ1-1, with D maybe TRBD1 (6 bases). CDR3 length equals 13 residues. Trimming left V 6 bases short and J 5 bases short, with 13 bases between. Germline CDR1 and CDR2: MDHEN and SYDVKM.

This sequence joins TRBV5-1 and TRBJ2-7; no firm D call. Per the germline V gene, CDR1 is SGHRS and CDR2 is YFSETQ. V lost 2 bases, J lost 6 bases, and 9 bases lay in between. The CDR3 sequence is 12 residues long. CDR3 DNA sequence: TGCGCCAGCAGCTTACAGACCGGCGAGCAGTACTTC. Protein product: CASSLQTGEQYF. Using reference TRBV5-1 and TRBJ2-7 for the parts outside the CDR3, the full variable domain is KAGVTQTPRYLIKTRGQQVTLSCSPISGHRSVSWYQQTPGQGLQFLFEYFSETQRNKGNFPGRFSGRQFSNSRSEMNVSTLELGDSALYLCASSLQTGEQYFGPGTRLTVT.

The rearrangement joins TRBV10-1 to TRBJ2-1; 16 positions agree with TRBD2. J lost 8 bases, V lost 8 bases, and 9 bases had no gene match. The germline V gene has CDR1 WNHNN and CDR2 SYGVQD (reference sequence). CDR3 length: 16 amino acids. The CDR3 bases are TGCGCCAGCGGCCCGGGACTAGCGGGAGGGCTCGATGAGCAGTTCTTC. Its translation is CASGPGLAGGLDEQFF.

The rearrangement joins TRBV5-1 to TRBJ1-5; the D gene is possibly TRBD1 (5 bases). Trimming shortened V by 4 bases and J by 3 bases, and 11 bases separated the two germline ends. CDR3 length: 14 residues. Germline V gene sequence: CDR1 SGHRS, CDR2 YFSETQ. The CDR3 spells CASSRGGVNQPQHF. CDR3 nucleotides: TGCGCCAGCAGCAGGGGAGGGGTCAATCAGCCCCAGCATTTT.

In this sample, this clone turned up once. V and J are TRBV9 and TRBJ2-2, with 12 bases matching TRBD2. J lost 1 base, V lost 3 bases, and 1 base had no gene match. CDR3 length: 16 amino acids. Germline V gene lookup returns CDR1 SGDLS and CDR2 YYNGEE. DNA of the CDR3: TGTGCCAGCAGCGCTAGCGGGAGGGGGAACACCGGGGAGCTGTTTTTT. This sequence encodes CASSASGRGNTGELFF.

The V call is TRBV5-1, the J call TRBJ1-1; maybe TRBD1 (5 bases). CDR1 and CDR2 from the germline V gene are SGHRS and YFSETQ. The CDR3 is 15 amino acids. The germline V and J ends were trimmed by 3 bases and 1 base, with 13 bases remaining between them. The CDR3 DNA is TGCGCCAGCAGCTGGGGCGGGGGAGGGAACACTGAAGCTTTCTTT. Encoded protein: CASSWGGGGNTEAFF.

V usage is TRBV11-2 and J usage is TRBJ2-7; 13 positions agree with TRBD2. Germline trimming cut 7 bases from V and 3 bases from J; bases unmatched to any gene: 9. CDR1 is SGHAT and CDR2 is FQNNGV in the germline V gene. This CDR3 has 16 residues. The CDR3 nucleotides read TGTGCCAGCAAGCTTAGCGGACTAGCGGGAGTCTACGAGCAGTACTTC. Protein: CASKLSGLAGVYEQYF.

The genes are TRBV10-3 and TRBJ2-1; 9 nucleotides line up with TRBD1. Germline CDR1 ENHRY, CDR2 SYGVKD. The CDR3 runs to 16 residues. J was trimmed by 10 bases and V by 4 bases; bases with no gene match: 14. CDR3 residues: CAISVSNLGQGREQFF. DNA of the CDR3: TGTGCCATCAGTGTAAGTAACTTGGGACAGGGACGGGAGCAGTTCTTC.

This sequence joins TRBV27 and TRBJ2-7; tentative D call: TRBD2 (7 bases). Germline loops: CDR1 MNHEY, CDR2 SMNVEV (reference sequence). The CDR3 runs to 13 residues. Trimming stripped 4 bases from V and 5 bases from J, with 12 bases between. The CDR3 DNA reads TGTGCCAGCAGTTCCGCGGGGGCTCACGAGCAGTACTTC. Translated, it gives CASSSAGAHEQYF.

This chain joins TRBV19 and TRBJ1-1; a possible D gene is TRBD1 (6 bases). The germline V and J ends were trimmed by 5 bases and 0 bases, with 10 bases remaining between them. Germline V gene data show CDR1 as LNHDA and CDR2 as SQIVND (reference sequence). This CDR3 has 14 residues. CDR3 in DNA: TGTGCCAGTAGTTTCACAGGGATGAACACTGAAGCTTTCTTT. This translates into CASSFTGMNTEAFF.

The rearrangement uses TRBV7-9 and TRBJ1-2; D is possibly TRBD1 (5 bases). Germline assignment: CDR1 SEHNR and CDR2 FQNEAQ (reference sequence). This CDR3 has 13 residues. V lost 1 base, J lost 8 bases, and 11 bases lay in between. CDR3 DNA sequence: TGTGCCAGCAGCTTAGATGGGGGAGGAGGCTACACCTTC. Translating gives CASSLDGGGGYTF.

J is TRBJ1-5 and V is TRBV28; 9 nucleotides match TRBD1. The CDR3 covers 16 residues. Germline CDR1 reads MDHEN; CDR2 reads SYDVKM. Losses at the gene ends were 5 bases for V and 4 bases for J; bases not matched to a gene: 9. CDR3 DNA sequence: TGTGCCAGCAGTACCGTGGGACAGGGCACGAATCAGCCCCAGCATTTT. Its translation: CASSTVGQGTNQPQHF.

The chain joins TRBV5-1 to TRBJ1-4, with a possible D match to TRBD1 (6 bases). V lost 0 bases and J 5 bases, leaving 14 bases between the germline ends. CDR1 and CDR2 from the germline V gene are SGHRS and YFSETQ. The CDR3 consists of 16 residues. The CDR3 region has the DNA TGCGCCAGCAGCTTGGGGTCGACAGGCGAAAATGAAAAACTGTTTTTT. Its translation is CASSLGSTGENEKLFF.

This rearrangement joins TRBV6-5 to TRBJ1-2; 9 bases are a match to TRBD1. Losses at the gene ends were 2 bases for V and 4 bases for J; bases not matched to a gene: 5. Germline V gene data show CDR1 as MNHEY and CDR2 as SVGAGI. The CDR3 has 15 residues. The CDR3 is CASSYRDRDPYGYTF. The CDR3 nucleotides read TGTGCCAGCAGTTACCGGGACAGGGACCCCTATGGCTACACCTTC.

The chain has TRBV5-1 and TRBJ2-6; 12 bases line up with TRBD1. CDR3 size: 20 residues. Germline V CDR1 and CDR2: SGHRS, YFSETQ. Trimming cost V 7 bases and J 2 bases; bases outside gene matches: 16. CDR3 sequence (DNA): TGCGCCAGCGTGTTCGCGAGCAGGGGACAGGGGGCGCCTGGGGCCAACGTCCTGACTTTC. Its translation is CASVFASRGQGAPGANVLTF.

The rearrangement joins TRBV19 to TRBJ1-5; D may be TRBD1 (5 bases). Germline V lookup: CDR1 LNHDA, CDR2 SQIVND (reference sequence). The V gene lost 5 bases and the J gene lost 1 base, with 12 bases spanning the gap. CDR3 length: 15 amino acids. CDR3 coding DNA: TGTGCCAGTAGTTTGGGGCGAAGGAGCAATCAGCCCCAGCATTTT. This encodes CASSLGRRSNQPQHF.

CDR3 DNA sequence: TGTGCCAGCAGCCCTCCCCTAACCGGCCGGGGTAACTATGGCTACACCTTC. It translates to CASSPPLTGRGNYGYTF. V usage is TRBV7-9 and J usage is TRBJ1-2; D is ambiguous. V was shortened by 5 bases and J by 1 base, with 20 bases between the two germline ends. Germline V gene lookup returns CDR1 SEHNR and CDR2 FQNEAQ (reference sequence). This CDR3 spans 17 amino acids.

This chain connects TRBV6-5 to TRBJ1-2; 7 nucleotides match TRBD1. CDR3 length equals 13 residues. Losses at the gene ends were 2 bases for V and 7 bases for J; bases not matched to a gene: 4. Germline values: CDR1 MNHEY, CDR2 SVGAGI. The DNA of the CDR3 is TGTGCCAGCAGTTACACGAGGGGGCTTGGCTACACCTTC. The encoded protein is CASSYTRGLGYTF.

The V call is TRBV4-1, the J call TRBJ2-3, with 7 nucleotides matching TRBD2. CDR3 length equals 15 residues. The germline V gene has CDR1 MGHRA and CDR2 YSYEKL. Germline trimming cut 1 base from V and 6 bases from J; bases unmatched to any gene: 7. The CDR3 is CASSQGTRPMDTQYF. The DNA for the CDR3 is TGCGCCAGCAGCCAAGGGACTAGGCCCATGGATACGCAGTATTTT.

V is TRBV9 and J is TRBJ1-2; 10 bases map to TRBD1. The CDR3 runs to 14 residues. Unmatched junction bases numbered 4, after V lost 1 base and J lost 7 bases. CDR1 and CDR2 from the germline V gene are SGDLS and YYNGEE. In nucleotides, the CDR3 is TGTGCCAGCAGCGTACAGGGACAGGGGTCTGGCTACACCTTC. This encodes CASSVQGQGSGYTF.

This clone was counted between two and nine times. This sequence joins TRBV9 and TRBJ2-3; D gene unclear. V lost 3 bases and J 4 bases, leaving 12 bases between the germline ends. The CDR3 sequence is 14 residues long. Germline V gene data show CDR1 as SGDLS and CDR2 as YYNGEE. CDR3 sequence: CASSAPEEADTQYF. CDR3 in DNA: TGTGCCAGCAGCGCACCCGAAGAGGCAGATACGCAGTATTTT.

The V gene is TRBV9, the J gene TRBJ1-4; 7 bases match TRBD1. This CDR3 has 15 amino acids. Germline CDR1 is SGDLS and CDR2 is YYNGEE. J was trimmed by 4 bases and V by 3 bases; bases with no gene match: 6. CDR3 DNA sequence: TGTGCCAGCAGCGGGGGACAGACACGTAATGAAAAACTGTTTTTT. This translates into CASSGGQTRNEKLFF. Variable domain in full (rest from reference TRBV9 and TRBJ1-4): DSGVTQTPKHLITATGQRVTLRCSPRSGDLSVYWYQQSLDQGLQFLIQYYNGEERAKGNILERFSAQQFPDLHSELNLSSLELGDSALYFCASSGGQTRNEKLFFGSGTQLSVL.

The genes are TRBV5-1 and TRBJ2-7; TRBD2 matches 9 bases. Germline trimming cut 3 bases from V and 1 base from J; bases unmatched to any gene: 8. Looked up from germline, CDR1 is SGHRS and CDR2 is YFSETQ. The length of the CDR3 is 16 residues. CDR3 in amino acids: CASSSSGGRVSYEQYF. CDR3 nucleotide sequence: TGCGCCAGCAGCTCTTCAGGCGGGAGGGTTTCCTACGAGCAGTACTTC. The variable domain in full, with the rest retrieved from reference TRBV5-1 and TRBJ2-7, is KAGVTQTPRYLIKTRGQQVTLSCSPISGHRSVSWYQQTPGQGLQFLFEYFSETQRNKGNFPGRFSGRQFSNSRSEMNVSTLELGDSALYLCASSSSGGRVSYEQYFGPGTRLTVT.